The 25 T cell receptor beta chains below come from one sample, sequenced in a study of early T cells in non-severe SARS-CoV-2 infection. TCRdb ran MiXCR on the 5' RACE reads and lists one entry per CDR3 protein. The table lists some 50,000 distinct CDR3 sequences, more than 9% of them singletons. Specimen: whole blood. The receptors originated from an adult who was a healthcare worker with PCR-confirmed SARS-CoV-2 infection or an uninfected control (not recorded which).

Ten or more counts support this clonotype. V and J are TRBV18 and TRBJ1-3, with TRBD1 matching 7 bases. Unmatched junction bases numbered 4, after V lost 3 bases and J lost 2 bases. The CDR3 is 15 amino acids. CDR1 and CDR2 from the germline V gene are KGHSH and LQKENI. CDR3 loop: CASSPDRDPGNTIYF. The CDR3 nucleotides are TGTGCCAGCTCACCCGACAGGGACCCTGGAAACACCATATATTTT.

This clonotype was recorded many times. Here the CDR3 reads CASSQGGVGELFF. CDR3 nucleotides: TGTGCCAGCAGCCAAGGGGGGGTCGGGGAGCTGTTTTTT. The chain couples TRBV14 to TRBJ2-2, with a weak D call TRBD2 (6 bases). Germline assignment: CDR1 SGHDN and CDR2 FVKESK. The CDR3 is 13 residues long. Trimming cost V 1 base and J 7 bases, with 7 bases left between them.

This clonotype was picked up a small number of times. V is TRBV13 and J is TRBJ2-7, with 7 bases aligning to TRBD1. The V gene's germline CDR1 is PRHDT and CDR2 FYEKMQ (reference sequence). With V trimmed by 5 bases and J by 0 bases, 7 bases remained unmatched. The CDR3 spans 15 residues. Written as DNA, the CDR3 is TGTGCCAGCAGCCCACCGGGACAGAACTCCTACGAGCAGTACTTC. Its translation: CASSPPGQNSYEQYF.

This clonotype appeared many times. The rearrangement uses TRBV20-1 and TRBJ2-5, with 16 bases fitting TRBD2. The CDR3 is made up of 19 amino acids. J was trimmed by 2 bases and V by 6 bases; bases with no gene match: 15. Germline lookup yields CDR1 DFQATT and CDR2 SNEGSKA (reference sequence). CDR3: CSANAPPGTSGRAQETQYF. DNA of the CDR3: TGCAGTGCCAACGCACCACCCGGGACTAGCGGGAGGGCGCAAGAGACCCAGTACTTC.

This clonotype was counted ten times or more. The rearrangement links TRBV7-2 to TRBJ1-5; D unclear. Germline lookup yields CDR1 SGHTA and CDR2 FQGNSA. The CDR3 has 13 amino acids. V was clipped by 1 base and J by 7 bases, with 8 bases between them. Here the CDR3 DNA reads TGTGCCAGCAGCTTAGAAGGGCGGCAGCCCCAGCATTTT. Amino acids: CASSLEGRQPQHF. Full variable domain (missing parts from reference TRBV7-2 and TRBJ1-5): GAGVSQSPSNKVTEKGKDVELRCDPISGHTALYWYRQSLGQGLEFLIYFQGNSAPDKSGLPSDRFSAERTGGSVSTLTIQRTQQEDSAVYLCASSLEGRQPQHFGDGTRLSIL.

This clonotype has ten or more counts. The chain combines TRBV2 with TRBJ2-7, with D unresolved. The V gene lost 7 bases and the J gene lost 3 bases, with 16 bases spanning the gap. This CDR3 region has 14 residues. Germline V lookup: CDR1 SNHLY, CDR2 FYNNEI. The CDR3 DNA reads as TGTGCCAGCACCCCCCGTCCAGAGTACTACGAGCAGTACTTC. This sequence encodes CASTPRPEYYEQYF.

This clonotype was found many times. The chain links TRBV10-1 to TRBJ2-1; a possible D gene is TRBD2 (5 bases). The germline gives CDR1 WNHNN, CDR2 SYGVQD (reference sequence). The CDR3 totals 16 residues. Trimming cost V 2 bases and J 3 bases, with 14 bases left between them. CDR3 coding DNA: TGCGCCAGCAGTGAGGGAGCGGCGAATAGCTACAATGAGCAGTTCTTC. This gives the protein CASSEGAANSYNEQFF.

The CDR3 here is CAISAYEDSNTEAFF. The CDR3 DNA follows: TGTGCCATCAGTGCCTACGAGGACTCGAACACTGAAGCTTTCTTT. This rearrangement joins TRBV10-3 to TRBJ1-1; D not certain. Germline V gives CDR1 ENHRY, CDR2 SYGVKD. Trimming took 4 bases from V and 1 from J, leaving 13 bases between them. The CDR3 length is 15 residues.

This clonotype was seen many times. The rearrangement joins TRBV9 to TRBJ2-3, with no clear D. Trimming shortened V by 4 bases and J by 1 base, and 22 bases separated the two germline ends. The germline V gene has CDR1 SGDLS and CDR2 YYNGEE. The CDR3 is 18 residues long. CDR3 nucleotides: TGTGCCAGCAGCCCCAGGACCCTACTTGGGTTTGGCACAGATACGCAGTATTTT. Encoded protein: CASSPRTLLGFGTDTQYF.

The chain links TRBV29-1 to TRBJ2-5; D not resolved. Germline-derived CDR1 and CDR2 are SQVTM and ANQGSEA. CDR3 length: 11 residues. The germline V and J ends were trimmed by 6 bases and 2 bases, with 7 bases remaining between them. The CDR3: CSVGEQETQYF. The CDR3, as DNA: TGCAGCGTCGGAGAACAAGAGACCCAGTACTTC.

This clonotype was counted many times. The chain recombines TRBV7-8 with TRBJ1-2; D ambiguous. Germline V gives CDR1 SGHVS, CDR2 FQNEAQ. This CDR3 has 14 residues. V lost 1 base and J 0 bases, leaving 6 bases between the germline ends. The CDR3 sequence is CASSLEGANYGYTF. CDR3 bases: TGTGCCAGCAGCTTAGAGGGCGCTAACTATGGCTACACCTTC.

The gene calls are TRBV2 and TRBJ2-1; D gene unclear. Germline loops: CDR1 SNHLY, CDR2 FYNNEI. The CDR3 is 15 residues long. Trimming pared 4 bases from V and 0 bases from J, leaving 10 bases between. The CDR3 nucleotides read TGTGCCAGCAGTGCAGAACTTGTCTCCTACAATGAGCAGTTCTTC. Its protein product is CASSAELVSYNEQFF.

This clonotype was recorded many times. The rearrangement links TRBV6-6 to TRBJ2-5; D perhaps matches TRBD2 (6 bases). The CDR3 extends over 14 amino acids. The germline V and J ends were trimmed by 5 bases and 4 bases, with 14 bases remaining between them. Germline-derived CDR1 and CDR2 are MNHNY and SVGAGI (reference sequence). DNA of the CDR3: TGTGCCAGCAGTACGGGGACTTCCGGAGAGACCCAGTACTTC. It specifies CASSTGTSGETQYF.

This clonotype was seen ten or more times. The chain joins TRBV2 to TRBJ2-5, with 7 bases lining up with TRBD1. Looked up from germline, CDR1 is SNHLY and CDR2 is FYNNEI. V trimming: 6 bases; J trimming: 2 bases; junction bases outside the gene matches: 9. CDR3 length: 15 amino acids. The CDR3, as DNA: TGTGCCAGCAGGAAAAGGGGGCTACAACAAGAGACCCAGTACTTC. This gives the protein CASRKRGLQQETQYF.

This clonotype was counted ten times or more. This chain links TRBV7-9 with TRBJ1-5, with D possibly matching TRBD1 (6 bases). The germline CDR1 and CDR2 sequences are SEHNR and FQNEAQ (reference sequence). V was shortened by 0 bases and J by 5 bases, with 8 bases between the two germline ends. The CDR3 has 14 amino acids. CDR3 nucleotides: TGTGCCAGCAGCTTAGCGACAGGCCATCAGCCCCAGCATTTT. Translating gives CASSLATGHQPQHF.

This clonotype was recorded at least ten times. V is TRBV5-1 and J is TRBJ2-1; 7 positions match TRBD2. V dropped 4 bases and J dropped 4; count of bases not matched to a gene: 2. This CDR3 is built from 13 residues. The germline V gene has CDR1 SGHRS and CDR2 YFSETQ. CDR3 sequence (DNA): TGCGCCAGCAGCCGGGGAGGGTACAATGAGCAGTTCTTC. It encodes CASSRGGYNEQFF.

Ten or more counts support this clonotype. The chain uses TRBV7-8 and TRBJ2-5; 8 nucleotides match TRBD2. This CDR3 is 13 amino acids long. The V segment lost 1 base and the J segment 7 bases; nucleotides outside the gene matches: 2. The germline V gene encodes CDR1 SGHVS and CDR2 FQNEAQ. The CDR3 nucleotides read TGTGCCAGCAGCTTAGGGCGGGGGGTGACCCAGTACTTC. Translation gives CASSLGRGVTQYF.

This clonotype was detected ten times or more. The chain has TRBV7-9 and TRBJ1-4; D is perhaps TRBD1 (6 bases). This CDR3 comprises 14 residues. In germline, CDR1 is SEHNR, CDR2 FQNEAQ (reference sequence). V was trimmed by 4 bases and J by 4 bases, leaving 10 bases between them. CDR3 in amino acids: CASSSTGSNEKLFF. The CDR3 DNA reads TGTGCCAGCAGCTCTACAGGGAGTAATGAAAAACTGTTTTTT. Together with reference TRBV7-9 and TRBJ1-4, the CDR3 gives the full variable domain: DTGVSQNPRHKITKRGQNVTFRCDPISEHNRLYWYRQTLGQGPEFLTYFQNEAQLEKSRLLSDRFSAERPKGSFSTLEIQRTEQGDSAMYLCASSSTGSNEKLFFGSGTQLSVL.

This clonotype has at least ten counts. This chain joins TRBV5-6 and TRBJ2-2; D uncertain. CDR1 SGHDT and CDR2 YYEEEE come from the germline V gene. The length of the CDR3 is 11 residues. V was cut by 2 bases and J by 6 bases, with 2 bases left in between. CDR3 loop: CASSFAGELFF. CDR3 nucleotide sequence: TGTGCCAGCAGCTTTGCCGGGGAGCTGTTTTTT. The full variable domain, with the rest looked up from reference TRBV5-6 and TRBJ2-2, is DAGVTQSPTHLIKTRGQQVTLRCSPKSGHDTVSWYQQALGQGPQFIFQYYEEEERQRGNFPDRFSGHQFPNYSSELNVNALLLGDSALYLCASSFAGELFFGEGSRLTVL.

This clonotype was observed many times. The J gene is TRBJ1-1, the V gene TRBV6-5; D is unclear. The CDR3 covers 16 residues. V was shortened by 6 bases and J by 1 base, with 18 bases between the two germline ends. Germline CDR1 is MNHEY and CDR2 is SVGAGI. CDR3 in DNA: TGTGCCAGCAGCACCGGCCCGGGGTGGGGGAACACTGAAGCTTTCTTT. Protein product: CASSTGPGWGNTEAFF.

In its sample, this clonotype was seen many times. The chain is built from TRBV10-1 and TRBJ2-3; 10 bases are a match to TRBD2. V was clipped by 3 bases and J by 7 bases; unmatched bases: 7. The length of the CDR3 is 15 residues. CDR1 is WNHNN, CDR2 SYGVQD, per germline (reference sequence). This CDR3 reads CASSDLASGGNTQYF. Here the CDR3 DNA reads TGCGCCAGCAGTGACCTGGCTAGCGGGGGTAATACGCAGTATTTT.

This clonotype appeared a few times. CDR3 in DNA: TGCAGCGTTGAAGAGACGCGGGTATCCTACGAGCAGTACTTC. It encodes CSVEETRVSYEQYF. The chain uses TRBV29-1 and TRBJ2-7; perhaps TRBD2 as D (5 bases). V was clipped by 0 bases and J by 1 base, with 10 bases between them. The germline gives CDR1 SQVTM, CDR2 ANQGSEA. This CDR3 region has 14 residues.

This clonotype was seen a handful of times. This chain joins TRBV7-9 and TRBJ2-1; D may be TRBD2 (6 bases). Per germline, CDR1 SEHNR and CDR2 FQNEAQ (reference sequence). The V end was cut by 0 bases, the J end by 10 bases, with 13 bases between. This CDR3 region has 14 residues. CDR3 in amino acids: CASSLASEGWEQFF. The DNA of the CDR3 is TGTGCCAGCAGCTTAGCTTCGGAGGGCTGGGAGCAGTTCTTC.

The chain uses TRBV10-1 and TRBJ2-3; the D call may be TRBD1 or TRBD2 (5 bases each). CDR1 is WNHNN, CDR2 SYGVQD, per germline (reference sequence). V was shortened by 4 bases and J by 2 bases, with 10 bases between the two germline ends. The CDR3 length is 14 residues. The CDR3 bases are TGCGCCAGCAGTGCCCGGGACCTCACAGATACGCAGTATTTT. It specifies CASSARDLTDTQYF.

At least ten counts were recorded for this clonotype. V is TRBV20-1 and J is TRBJ2-3; 7 bases match TRBD2. This CDR3 comprises 12 residues. CDR1 and CDR2 from the germline V gene are DFQATT and SNEGSKA (reference sequence). CDR3 region: CIPGLYTDTQYF. CDR3 in DNA: TGCATCCCGGGACTATACACAGATACGCAGTATTTT.